This T cell receptor (beta chain) originates from a study of spatial heterogeneity in lung cancer. Study overall: Sequencing was performed on follow-up PBMC samples when available, collected at a median of approximately 2 years after resection. Raw sequencing reads included, on average, more than 8.5 appearances of each unique TCR and UMI combination. The study, taken as a whole, reports: Ubiquitous expanded tumor TCRs appeared in blood more at resection than follow-up.

Time point specified: blood at routine non-recurrence follow-up after resection. Tumor, nontumor lung or frozen PBMC supplied whole RNA that was sequenced unsorted. This clonotype has at least ten counts. Its antigen remains unidentified. This CDR3 has 16 residues. From germline, CDR1 is SGHRS and CDR2 YFSETQ. The junction had 10 bases not matched to a gene; V was cut back by 4 bases and J by 7 bases. Via MiXCR, TCRdb re-called the 5' RACE reads, giving one row per CDR3 protein. The repertoire holds 110,000 or so distinct CDR3 sequences, with 10% to 13% as singletons. This receptor was obtained from a female donor with early-stage non-small cell lung cancer. Material: PBMCs, obtained at follow-up. This chain connects TRBV5-1 to TRBJ2-1, with TRBD2 matching over 11 bases. The DNA of the CDR3 is TGCGCCAGCAGCCAGCTTACTAGCGGGAGCCTGAATGAGCAGTTCTTC. The encoded protein is CASSQLTSGSLNEQFF.